These T cell receptor beta chains were read from a single sample in a study of blood T cells in healthy people across ages. TCRdb ran MiXCR on the 5' RACE reads and lists one entry per CDR3 protein. The table has roughly 2 million distinct CDR3 sequences, roughly 49% seen once. The specimen sequenced was blood. These receptor sequences come from a woman aged 40-49 years in good health. CDR3s include the opening cysteine and the closing phenylalanine or tryptophan. D genes are given only for firm matches. Where a row states a size, it is once, few, many or the class of an expanded clone; other rows omit it.

D gene	V gene	clone size	J gene	CDR3 length	CDR3 protein	CDR3 DNA
.	TRBV20-1	.	TRBJ1-6	12	CSAIAPNSPLHF	TGCAGTGCTATAGCGCCTAATTCACCCCTCCACTTT
.	TRBV2	.	TRBJ2-5	12	CASKPGQETQYF	TGTGCCAGCAAACCGGGCCAAGAGACCCAGTACTTC
TRBD1	TRBV12-3/TRBV12-4	few	TRBJ2-5	15	CASRHYRGQQETQYF	TGTGCCAGCAGGCACTACAGGGGGCAGCAAGAGACCCAGTACTTC
.	TRBV20-1	.	TRBJ1-5	12	CSARDPPLPQHF	TGCAGTGCTAGAGACCCCCCTCTACCCCAGCATTTT
.	TRBV11-2	.	TRBJ2-3	16	CASSFRRGLPTDTQYF	TGTGCCAGCAGCTTTCGCCGGGGGCTACCCACAGATACGCAGTATTTT
.	TRBV21-1	.	TRBJ2-3	10	CANTLNTQYF	TGTGCCAACACCCTGAATACGCAGTATTTT
.	TRBV23-1	.	TRBJ1-6	14	CARRTKSSASPLHF	TGCGCCAGGCGGACAAAATCAAGCGCTTCACCCCTCCACTTT
TRBD1	TRBV7-3	.	TRBJ2-1	13	CASSLYDRDKQFF	TGTGCCAGCAGCTTGTATGACAGGGATAAGCAGTTCTTC
.	TRBV19	.	TRBJ2-6	17	CASSHTPTDSGANVLTF	TGTGCCAGTAGTCACACCCCGACAGACTCTGGGGCCAACGTCCTGACTTTC
.	TRBV6-6	.	TRBJ2-4	16	CASSSYQQGAKNIQYF	TGTGCCAGCAGTTCCTATCAACAGGGAGCCAAAAACATTCAGTACTTC
.	TRBV25-1	.	TRBJ2-5	15	CASGNLAGASETQYF	TGTGCCAGCGGCAACCTCGCGGGGGCCTCGGAGACCCAGTACTTC
.	TRBV6-6	.	TRBJ2-7	17	CASSYSPGERDTYEQYF	TGTGCCAGCAGTTACTCCCCGGGGGAGCGGGACACCTACGAGCAGTACTTC
.	TRBV20-1	.	TRBJ1-5	15	CSARRGGFSNQPQHF	TGCAGTGCTAGGAGAGGCGGGTTTAGCAATCAGCCCCAGCATTTT
.	TRBV20-1	few	TRBJ2-7	15	CSARDVRGYSYEQYF	TGCAGTGCTAGAGATGTACGCGGCTACTCCTACGAGCAGTACTTC
.	TRBV6-5	.	TRBJ2-1	13	CASSAPGHPVQFF	TGTGCCAGCAGTGCCCCGGGACACCCCGTGCAGTTCTTC
.	TRBV4-3	.	TRBJ2-1	15	CASSQEGPTRGEQFF	TGCGCCAGCAGCCAAGAAGGACCAACTCGGGGTGAGCAGTTCTTC
TRBD1	TRBV20-1	few	TRBJ2-7	14	CSAADRVKGYEQYF	TGCAGTGCTGCCGACAGGGTGAAAGGGTACGAGCAGTACTTC
.	TRBV10-3	few	TRBJ2-3	11	CAISVTDTQYF	TGTGCCATCAGTGTGACAGATACGCAGTATTTT
.	TRBV5-4	once	TRBJ2-5	15	CASSLAGPEAETQYF	TGTGCCAGCAGCTTGGCCGGCCCAGAAGCCGAGACCCAGTACTTC
TRBD1	TRBV29-1	.	TRBJ1-2	14	CSVDDRDRNYGYTF	TGCAGCGTAGATGACCGGGACAGGAACTATGGCTACACCTTC
.	TRBV7-3	.	TRBJ1-2	14	CASSLNVGGYGYTF	TGTGCCAGCAGCTTAAACGTCGGAGGGTATGGCTACACCTTC
.	TRBV12-3/TRBV12-4	.	TRBJ2-4	15	CASGDLGQGIGIQYF	TGTGCCAGCGGGGATTTGGGACAAGGGATCGGCATTCAGTACTTC
TRBD2	TRBV7-3	.	TRBJ2-1	17	CASSLKPSGGAYNEQFF	TGTGCCAGCAGCCTAAAACCTAGCGGGGGGGCATACAATGAGCAGTTCTTC
TRBD2	TRBV29-1	.	TRBJ2-3	15	CSVATSGGFTDTQYF	TGCAGCGTCGCGACTAGCGGGGGTTTCACAGATACGCAGTATTTT
TRBD2	TRBV6-5	.	TRBJ2-7	16	CASSYTSGGVFNEQYF	TGTGCCAGCAGTTACACTAGCGGGGGAGTCTTCAATGAGCAGTACTTC
.	TRBV7-2	.	TRBJ1-2	13	CAGSNRDGYGYTF	TGTGCCGGCAGCAACCGGGACGGCTATGGCTACACCTTC
.	TRBV27	.	TRBJ2-5	16	CASSLSGPGGLKTQYF	TGTGCCAGCAGTTTATCTGGGCCGGGGGGCTTGAAGACCCAGTACTTC
.	TRBV29-1	.	TRBJ1-2	15	CSGEPHLAANYGYTF	TGCAGCGGTGAACCCCACCTGGCCGCAAACTATGGCTACACCTTC
.	TRBV7-2	.	TRBJ2-3	14	CASSPPGVVGTQYF	TGTGCCAGCAGCCCGCCGGGGGTGGTTGGAACGCAGTATTTT
.	TRBV6-5	.	TRBJ2-3	15	CASSYSPYPTDTQYF	TGTGCCAGCAGTTACTCGCCCTACCCCACAGATACGCAGTATTTT
.	TRBV29-1	.	TRBJ1-2	15	CSVAPGRLQTYGYTF	TGCAGCGTTGCGCCAGGCCGGTTACAAACCTATGGCTACACCTTC
.	TRBV3-1	.	TRBJ2-1	15	CAGSQVGRGSDEQFF	TGTGCCGGCAGCCAAGTGGGAAGAGGTAGCGATGAGCAGTTCTTC
TRBD2	TRBV10-2	.	TRBJ2-1	13	CACSRGGVDEQFF	TGCGCCTGCAGCCGCGGGGGGGTCGATGAGCAGTTCTTC
.	TRBV5-1	few	TRBJ2-5	14	CASSSRVGEQTQYF	TGCGCCAGCAGCTCCCGTGTCGGGGAACAGACCCAGTACTTC
TRBD2	TRBV7-2	.	TRBJ2-7	16	CASSALAGAISYEQYF	TGTGCCAGCAGCGCACTAGCGGGGGCAATATCCTACGAGCAGTACTTC
.	TRBV28	few	TRBJ2-3	12	CASSSTIDTQYF	TGTGCCAGCAGTTCCACCATAGATACGCAGTATTTT
.	TRBV14	.	TRBJ2-5	12	CASSSKKETQYF	TGTGCCAGCAGCTCGAAAAAAGAGACCCAGTACTTC
TRBD2	TRBV10-3	.	TRBJ2-3	14	CAVTASGGTDTQYF	TGTGCCGTCACCGCTAGCGGGGGTACAGATACGCAGTATTTT
.	TRBV25-1	few	TRBJ2-4	15	CASSPKRGAKNIQYF	TGTGCCAGCAGCCCAAAGAGGGGGGCCAAAAACATTCAGTACTTC
TRBD1	TRBV25-1	.	TRBJ1-2	15	CASSDRGQGFSGYTF	TGTGCCAGCAGTGATCGGGGACAGGGCTTCTCTGGCTACACCTTC
TRBD1	TRBV10-3	many	TRBJ2-5	13	CAIRTGDQETQYF	TGTGCCATCAGGACAGGGGACCAAGAGACCCAGTACTTC
.	TRBV7-2	once	TRBJ2-5	16	CASSPAGLRSRETQYF	TGTGCCAGCAGCCCGGCTGGACTCAGGAGTAGGGAGACCCAGTACTTC
.	TRBV29-1	.	TRBJ2-5	12	CSVRQGGETQYF	TGCAGCGTTCGGCAGGGGGGGGAGACCCAGTACTTC
TRBD1	TRBV20-1	.	TRBJ2-3	12	CSAVQGMDTQYF	TGCAGTGCAGTACAGGGGATGGATACGCAGTATTTT
.	TRBV4-1	.	TRBJ2-3	13	CASSHIRTDRQYF	TGCGCCAGCAGCCACATCCGCACAGATAGGCAGTATTTT
.	TRBV25-1	few	TRBJ2-1	13	CASRERQGNEQFF	TGTGCCAGCAGGGAGAGGCAGGGCAATGAGCAGTTCTTC
.	TRBV5-5	once	TRBJ2-5	17	CASSLAFQDGPRETQYF	TGTGCCAGCAGCTTGGCGTTTCAAGACGGACCTCGGGAGACCCAGTACTTC
.	TRBV5-1	.	TRBJ2-3	15	CASRASERSEDTQYF	TGCGCCAGCAGGGCTTCGGAGCGGTCCGAAGATACGCAGTATTTT
.	TRBV6-1	.	TRBJ2-7	15	CATIDTGRYTYEQYF	TGTGCCACGATAGACACGGGACGGTACACCTACGAGCAGTACTTC